This TCR beta chain was sequenced in a study of OX40 agonist ivuxolimab in advanced cancers. Clones were sequenced by immunoSEQ multiplex PCR, and TCRdb holds only the in-frame ones, with some missing. The table has roughly 100,000 clones, about 87% seen once. The source material was CD4+ or CD8+ T cells sorted from blood, sampled in a trial of the OX40 agonist ivuxolimab. This clonotype was sampled from an adult with an advanced solid tumor such as melanoma, head and neck, liver or kidney cancer.

In nucleotides, the CDR3 is TGCGCCAGCAGCTTGGCCCCCCTGAGCTCCTACAATGAGCAGTTCTTC. This encodes CASSLAPLSSYNEQFF. This chain joins TRBV5-1 and TRBJ2-1; D remains unclear. CDR1 is SGHRS, CDR2 YFSETQ, per germline. The CDR3 consists of 16 residues. The V gene lost 0 bases and the J gene lost 0 bases, with 10 bases spanning the gap.